The rows below give T cell receptor beta chains drawn from one sample of a study of human T cells and chemical hapten exposure. TCRdb ran MiXCR on the RACE reads and lists one entry per CDR3 protein. The repertoire includes 180,000 or so distinct CDR3 sequences, 25% to 35% of them detected once, and less than 3.5% sits in the top ten. Sequenced material: whole blood, taken in connection with sensitization to the hapten diphenylcyclopropenone (DPC). Receptors originate from a woman aged 30 to 39 with alopecia areata. Some clones in this sample may be carry-over from other donors' samples. The CDR3 runs from the conserved cysteine through the conserved F or W. D genes are given only for firm matches. A clone size is listed for some rows: how often the clone was seen (once, few, many), or a class if it is expanded.

j_call v_call clone_size d_call cdr3_nt cdr3_aa
TRBJ2-7 TRBV20-1 many TRBD2 TGCAGTGCTAGGGCCCCGGGACTAGCGGGTATCGAGCAGTACTTC CSARAPGLAGIEQYF
TRBJ1-3 TRBV6-6 NA NA TGTGCCAGCAGTTCAGGGTACTCTGGAAACACCATATATTTT CASSSGYSGNTIYF
TRBJ2-1 TRBV20-1 NA TRBD2 TGCAGTGCTAGGGATAGCGGGGGGACACACTCCTACAATGAGCAGTTCTTC CSARDSGGTHSYNEQFF
TRBJ2-3 TRBV7-2 NA NA TGTGCCAGCAGCTTCCTGGGAGAGGGGATTGGAGATACGCAGTATTTT CASSFLGEGIGDTQYF
TRBJ1-6 TRBV28 once TRBD1 TGTGCCAGCAGTAGCGCCGGGACAGGGGTGGAAGATTCACCCCTCCACTTT CASSSAGTGVEDSPLHF
TRBJ2-2 TRBV20-1 NA TRBD1 TGCAGTGCTAGAGACCAAATTACAGGGGGGACCGGGGAGCTGTTTTTT CSARDQITGGTGELFF
TRBJ2-5 TRBV5-4 NA TRBD1 TGTGCCAGCAGCTTAAGTGACAGGGGGCTAAGAGAGACCCAGTACTTC CASSLSDRGLRETQYF
TRBJ1-3 TRBV10-2 NA NA TGCGCCAGCAGCCTAGCGGGGCACGGAAACACCATATATTTT CASSLAGHGNTIYF
TRBJ2-5 TRBV5-5 NA TRBD2 TGTGCCTCCTCCGTTGGACTAGCGCAAGGAGAGACCCAGTACTTC CASSVGLAQGETQYF
TRBJ2-2 TRBV10-2 NA TRBD2 TGCGCCAGCAGGCTAGCGGGAGCTACCGGGGAGCTGTTTTTT CASRLAGATGELFF
TRBJ1-5 TRBV7-9 few TRBD1 TGTGCCAGCAGCTTAGAAGACAGGGGTCAGCCCCAGCATTTT CASSLEDRGQPQHF
TRBJ1-5 TRBV10-3 many NA TGTGCCATCAGTCCCGGGGACGGGGGGCGCAATCAGCCCCAGCATTTT CAISPGDGGRNQPQHF
TRBJ1-1 TRBV12-3/TRBV12-4 NA NA TGTGCCAGCAGTTTGGGACGGACTGAAGCTTTCTTT CASSLGRTEAFF
TRBJ2-1 TRBV4-3 NA NA TGCGCCAGCAGCCAAGATCGGTCGAGGGCCTCTGAGCAGTTCTTC CASSQDRSRASEQFF
TRBJ1-2 TRBV6-2/TRBV6-3 NA NA TGTGCCAGCAGTAGCTTCTATGGCTACACCTTC CASSSFYGYTF
TRBJ2-7 TRBV13 few TRBD1 TGTGCCAGCAGCAACCAGGACAGGTCCTACGAGCAGTACTTC CASSNQDRSYEQYF
TRBJ2-2 TRBV6-6 few NA TGTGCCAGCAGGATACTAGCGAACACCGGGGAGCTGTTTTTT CASRILANTGELFF
TRBJ2-1 TRBV2 NA NA TGTGCCAGCAGTGAATGTCGGGAGCAGTTCTTC CASSECREQFF
TRBJ2-1 TRBV7-2 NA TRBD1 TGTGCCAGCAGCGGTGGACAGGGGGCCTTCTACAATGAGCAGTTCTTC CASSGGQGAFYNEQFF
TRBJ1-4 TRBV5-1 NA NA TGCGCCAGCAGCTTAAGGGAGGGGTATGAAAAACTGTTTTTT CASSLREGYEKLFF
TRBJ2-2 TRBV11-3 NA NA TGTGCCAGCAGCTTACGCGGGGAGCTGTTTTTT CASSLRGELFF
TRBJ1-2 TRBV7-9 few NA TGTGCCAGCAGCCCCTTCGGTTCTTATGGCTACACCTTC CASSPFGSYGYTF
TRBJ1-1 TRBV5-1 once TRBD1 TGCGCCAGCACCGAGACAGGGGCGGCCCTGAACACTGAAGCTTTCTTT CASTETGAALNTEAFF